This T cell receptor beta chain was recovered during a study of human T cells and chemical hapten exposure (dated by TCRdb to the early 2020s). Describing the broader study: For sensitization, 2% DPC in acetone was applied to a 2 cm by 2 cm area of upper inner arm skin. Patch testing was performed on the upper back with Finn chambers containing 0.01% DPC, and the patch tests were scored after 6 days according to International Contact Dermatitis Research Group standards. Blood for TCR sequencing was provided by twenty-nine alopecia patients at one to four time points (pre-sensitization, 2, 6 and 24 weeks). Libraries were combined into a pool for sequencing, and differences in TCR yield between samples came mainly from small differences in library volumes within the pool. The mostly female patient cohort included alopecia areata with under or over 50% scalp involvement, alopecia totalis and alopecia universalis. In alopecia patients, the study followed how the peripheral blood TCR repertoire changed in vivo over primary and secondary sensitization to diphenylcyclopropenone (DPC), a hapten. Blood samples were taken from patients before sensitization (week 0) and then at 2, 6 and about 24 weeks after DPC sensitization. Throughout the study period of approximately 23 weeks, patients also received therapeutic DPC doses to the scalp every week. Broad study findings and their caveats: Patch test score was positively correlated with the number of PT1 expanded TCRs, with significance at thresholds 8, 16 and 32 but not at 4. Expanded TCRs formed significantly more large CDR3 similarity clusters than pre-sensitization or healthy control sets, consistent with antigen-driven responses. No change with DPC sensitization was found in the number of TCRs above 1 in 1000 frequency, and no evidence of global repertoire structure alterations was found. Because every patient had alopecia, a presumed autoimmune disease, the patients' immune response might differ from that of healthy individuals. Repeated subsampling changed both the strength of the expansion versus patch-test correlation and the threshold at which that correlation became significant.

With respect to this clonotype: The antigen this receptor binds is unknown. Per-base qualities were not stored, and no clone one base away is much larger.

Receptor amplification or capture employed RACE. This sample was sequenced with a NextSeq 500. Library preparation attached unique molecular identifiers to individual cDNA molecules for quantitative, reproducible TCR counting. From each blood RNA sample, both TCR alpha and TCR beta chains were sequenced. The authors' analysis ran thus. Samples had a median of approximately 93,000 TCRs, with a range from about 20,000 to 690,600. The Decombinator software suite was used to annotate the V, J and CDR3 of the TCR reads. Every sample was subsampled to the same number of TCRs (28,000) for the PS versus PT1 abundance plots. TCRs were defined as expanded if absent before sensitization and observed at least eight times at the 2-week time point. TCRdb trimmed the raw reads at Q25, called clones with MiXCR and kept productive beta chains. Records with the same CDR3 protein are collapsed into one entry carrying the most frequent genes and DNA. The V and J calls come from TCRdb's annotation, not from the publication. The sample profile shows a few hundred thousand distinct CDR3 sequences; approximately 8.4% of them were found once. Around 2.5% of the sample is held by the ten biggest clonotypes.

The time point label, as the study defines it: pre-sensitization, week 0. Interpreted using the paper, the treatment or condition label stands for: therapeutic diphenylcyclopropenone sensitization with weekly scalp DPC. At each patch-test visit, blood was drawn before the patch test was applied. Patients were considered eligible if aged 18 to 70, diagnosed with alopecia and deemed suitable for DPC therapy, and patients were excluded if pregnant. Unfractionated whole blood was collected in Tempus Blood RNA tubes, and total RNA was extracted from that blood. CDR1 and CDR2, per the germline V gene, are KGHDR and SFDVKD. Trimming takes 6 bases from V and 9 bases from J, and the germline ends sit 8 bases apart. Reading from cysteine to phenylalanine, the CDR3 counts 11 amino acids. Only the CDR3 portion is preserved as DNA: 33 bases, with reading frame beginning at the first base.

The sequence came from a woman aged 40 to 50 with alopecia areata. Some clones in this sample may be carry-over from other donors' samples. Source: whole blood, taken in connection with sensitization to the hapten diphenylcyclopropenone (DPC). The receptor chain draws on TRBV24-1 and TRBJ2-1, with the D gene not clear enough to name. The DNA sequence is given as TGTGCCACCAGTTCCACGACTGAGCAGTTCTTC. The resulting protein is CATSSTTEQFF.